This is a list of T cell receptor beta chains from one sample in a study of cytomegalovirus exposure and HLA in healthy donors. TCRdb's copy holds only in-frame clones and misses some; the assay was immunoSEQ multiplex PCR. In the table there are roughly 180,000 clones, approximately 84% of which are singletons. Sequencing was done on a sample of PBMCs. These receptors all come from a girl under 18 in good health and CMV-seropositive. The CDR3 runs from the conserved cysteine through the conserved F or W. D genes are given only for firm matches. Clone size is stated in some rows and not others, as once, few, many or a class when expanded.

j_gene: TRBJ2-7
v_gene: TRBV7-8
abundance: .
d_gene: TRBD1
CDR3aa: CASSTRQGTYEQYF
CDR3nt: TGTGCCAGCAGCACCCGACAGGGGACCTACGAGCAGTACTTC

j_gene: TRBJ2-7
v_gene: TRBV7-8
abundance: .
d_gene: TRBD1
CDR3aa: CASSKAGTGPSEQYF
CDR3nt: TGTGCCAGCAGCAAGGCCGGGACAGGCCCGAGCGAGCAGTACTTC

j_gene: TRBJ1-2
v_gene: TRBV5-8
abundance: few
d_gene: .
CDR3aa: CASSLGSYNYGYTF
CDR3nt: TGTGCCAGCAGCTTGGGGTCCTACAACTATGGCTACACCTTC

j_gene: TRBJ1-4
v_gene: TRBV27
abundance: once
d_gene: .
CDR3aa: CASSLYPETPPAKLFF
CDR3nt: TGTGCCAGCAGTTTATACCCAGAGACACCACCCGCTAAACTGTTTTTT

j_gene: TRBJ2-5
v_gene: TRBV6-5
abundance: .
d_gene: .
CDR3aa: CASSYREFGRGETQYF
CDR3nt: TGTGCCAGCAGTTACCGGGAGTTTGGCAGGGGGGAGACCCAGTACTTC

j_gene: TRBJ2-3
v_gene: TRBV7-2
abundance: .
d_gene: TRBD1
CDR3aa: CASSGTGGSDTQYF
CDR3nt: TGTGCCAGCAGCGGGACAGGGGGTTCAGATACGCAGTATTTT

j_gene: TRBJ2-1
v_gene: TRBV10-1
abundance: once
d_gene: TRBD2
CDR3aa: CASSPSGGNEQFF
CDR3nt: TGCGCCAGCAGCCCTAGCGGGGGAAATGAGCAGTTCTTC

j_gene: TRBJ2-7
v_gene: TRBV4-1
abundance: once
d_gene: .
CDR3aa: CASSPNTFYEQYF
CDR3nt: TGCGCCAGCAGCCCCAACACCTTCTACGAGCAGTACTTC

j_gene: TRBJ2-3
v_gene: TRBV6-6
abundance: .
d_gene: TRBD2
CDR3aa: CASSTATSGSTDTQYF
CDR3nt: TGTGCCAGCAGCACAGCGACTAGCGGGAGCACAGATACGCAGTATTTT

j_gene: TRBJ2-1
v_gene: TRBV27
abundance: .
d_gene: TRBD2
CDR3aa: CASSLFPPGGPDNEQFF
CDR3nt: TGTGCCAGCAGTTTATTTCCCCCGGGAGGGCCGGACAATGAGCAGTTCTTC

j_gene: TRBJ2-7
v_gene: TRBV15
abundance: .
d_gene: TRBD1
CDR3aa: CATSREDRGYEQYF
CDR3nt: TGTGCCACCAGCAGAGAGGACAGGGGCTACGAGCAGTACTTC

j_gene: TRBJ1-2
v_gene: TRBV7-2
abundance: .
d_gene: TRBD1
CDR3aa: CASSVTGVSGGYTF
CDR3nt: TGTGCCAGCAGCGTGACAGGGGTTTCAGGTGGCTACACCTTC

j_gene: TRBJ2-2
v_gene: TRBV7-3
abundance: .
d_gene: TRBD1
CDR3aa: CASRAGTGGGELFF
CDR3nt: TGTGCCAGCAGGGCCGGGACAGGGGGCGGGGAGCTGTTTTTT

j_gene: TRBJ1-1
v_gene: TRBV7-9
abundance: .
d_gene: .
CDR3aa: CASSPRRVGNTEAFF
CDR3nt: TGTGCCAGCAGCCCCAGGCGGGTGGGAAACACTGAAGCTTTCTTT

j_gene: TRBJ1-1
v_gene: TRBV6-5
abundance: .
d_gene: .
CDR3aa: CASSYSNRMNTEAFF
CDR3nt: TGTGCCAGCAGTTACTCGAACAGGATGAACACTGAAGCTTTCTTT

j_gene: TRBJ2-2
v_gene: TRBV18
abundance: .
d_gene: .
CDR3aa: CASSPRPEAGELFF
CDR3nt: TGTGCCAGCTCACCCCGGCCCGAGGCCGGGGAGCTGTTTTTT

j_gene: TRBJ1-2
v_gene: TRBV9
abundance: few
d_gene: .
CDR3aa: CASSVGPIGGYTF
CDR3nt: TGTGCCAGCAGCGTAGGGCCCATTGGTGGCTACACCTTC

j_gene: TRBJ2-5
v_gene: TRBV10-3
abundance: .
d_gene: .
CDR3aa: CAIRRLDQETQYF
CDR3nt: TGTGCCATCAGACGACTAGATCAAGAGACCCAGTACTTC

j_gene: TRBJ2-5
v_gene: TRBV7-2
abundance: .
d_gene: .
CDR3aa: CASSLVHLAGQETQYF
CDR3nt: TGTGCCAGCAGCTTAGTCCATCTTGCAGGGCAAGAGACCCAGTACTTC

j_gene: TRBJ2-3
v_gene: TRBV18
abundance: .
d_gene: TRBD1
CDR3aa: CASSHTRTGGTDTQYF
CDR3nt: TGTGCCAGCTCACATACTAGGACAGGGGGAACAGATACGCAGTATTTT

j_gene: TRBJ1-3
v_gene: TRBV28
abundance: few
d_gene: .
CDR3aa: CASSEHRGGENTIYF
CDR3nt: TGTGCCAGCAGCGAGCATCGGGGGGGTGAAAACACCATATATTTT

j_gene: TRBJ2-1
v_gene: TRBV27
abundance: .
d_gene: .
CDR3aa: CASSAAGNEQFF
CDR3nt: TGTGCCAGCAGTGCCGCGGGTAATGAGCAGTTCTTC

j_gene: TRBJ1-1
v_gene: TRBV15
abundance: .
d_gene: .
CDR3aa: CVRVHLNTEAFF
CDR3nt: TGTGTCCGGGTCCACTTGAACACTGAAGCTTTCTTT

j_gene: TRBJ1-2
v_gene: TRBV9
abundance: .
d_gene: .
CDR3aa: CASSANHPEGVQGYTF
CDR3nt: TGTGCCAGCAGCGCGAATCACCCCGAGGGGGTCCAAGGCTACACCTTC

j_gene: TRBJ2-7
v_gene: TRBV13
abundance: .
d_gene: TRBD2
CDR3aa: CASSFYGTSGEQYF
CDR3nt: TGTGCCAGCAGCTTCTACGGGACTAGTGGCGAGCAGTACTTC

j_gene: TRBJ2-5
v_gene: TRBV28
abundance: .
d_gene: TRBD2
CDR3aa: CASSSDSGLAGGGLETQYF
CDR3nt: TGTGCCAGCAGTTCCGACTCGGGGCTAGCGGGAGGGGGGCTAGAGACCCAGTACTTC

j_gene: TRBJ1-1
v_gene: TRBV2
abundance: .
d_gene: TRBD1
CDR3aa: CASSEAPLRRGVAFF
CDR3nt: TGTGCCAGCAGTGAAGCGCCACTCCGCAGGGGGGTAGCTTTCTTT

j_gene: TRBJ2-7
v_gene: TRBV29-1
abundance: .
d_gene: TRBD2
CDR3aa: CSVEDPLAGGPYEQYF
CDR3nt: TGCAGCGTTGAAGATCCTCTAGCGGGAGGGCCCTACGAGCAGTACTTC

j_gene: TRBJ2-7
v_gene: TRBV5-4
abundance: .
d_gene: TRBD1
CDR3aa: CATGFYRGYYEQYF
CDR3nt: TGTGCCACCGGCTTTTACAGGGGGTACTACGAGCAGTACTTC

j_gene: TRBJ2-7
v_gene: TRBV5-6
abundance: .
d_gene: TRBD2
CDR3aa: CASSLWLAGEYEQYF
CDR3nt: TGTGCCAGCAGCTTGTGGCTAGCGGGAGAATACGAGCAGTACTTC

j_gene: TRBJ2-1
v_gene: TRBV5-1
abundance: .
d_gene: .
CDR3aa: CASSLLVSDEQFF
CDR3nt: TGCGCCAGCAGCTTGTTAGTCAGCGATGAGCAGTTCTTC

j_gene: TRBJ2-3
v_gene: TRBV6-5
abundance: few
d_gene: TRBD2
CDR3aa: CASRRASGTADTQYF
CDR3nt: TGTGCCAGCAGAAGGGCTAGCGGGACCGCAGATACGCAGTATTTT

j_gene: TRBJ1-5
v_gene: TRBV5-8
abundance: .
d_gene: .
CDR3aa: CASSLWIQGTQPQHF
CDR3nt: TGTGCCAGCAGCTTGTGGATCCAGGGGACTCAGCCCCAGCATTTT

j_gene: TRBJ2-1
v_gene: TRBV13
abundance: .
d_gene: TRBD2
CDR3aa: CASSFTSGYNEQFF
CDR3nt: TGTGCCAGCAGCTTTACTAGCGGTTACAATGAGCAGTTCTTC

j_gene: TRBJ2-7
v_gene: TRBV4-1
abundance: few
d_gene: .
CDR3aa: CASSRGAINTYEQYF
CDR3nt: TGCGCCAGCAGCCGAGGAGCGATTAATACCTACGAGCAGTACTTC

j_gene: TRBJ1-1
v_gene: TRBV29-1
abundance: .
d_gene: TRBD1
CDR3aa: CSATTGGASWNTEAFF
CDR3nt: TGCAGCGCAACGACAGGGGGCGCATCTTGGAACACTGAAGCTTTCTTT

j_gene: TRBJ1-1
v_gene: TRBV25-1
abundance: .
d_gene: .
CDR3aa: CASSSRGGATEAFF
CDR3nt: TGTGCCAGCAGTTCTCGGGGGGGCGCCACTGAAGCTTTCTTT

j_gene: TRBJ2-7
v_gene: TRBV6-5
abundance: once
d_gene: TRBD1
CDR3aa: CASSYRDRAKQYF
CDR3nt: TGTGCCAGCAGTTACCGGGACAGGGCGAAGCAGTACTTC

j_gene: TRBJ2-3
v_gene: TRBV29-1
abundance: .
d_gene: TRBD1
CDR3aa: CSVAGTGPTDTQYF
CDR3nt: TGCAGCGTAGCCGGGACAGGCCCTACAGATACGCAGTATTTT

j_gene: TRBJ2-7
v_gene: TRBV7-7
abundance: .
d_gene: .
CDR3aa: CASSLSGSYEQYF
CDR3nt: TGTGCTAGCAGCTTGAGCGGCTCCTACGAGCAGTACTTC

j_gene: TRBJ2-7
v_gene: TRBV4-3
abundance: .
d_gene: TRBD2
CDR3aa: CASSPGLASEQYF
CDR3nt: TGCGCCAGCAGCCCGGGACTAGCGAGCGAGCAGTACTTC

j_gene: TRBJ2-2
v_gene: TRBV5-6
abundance: .
d_gene: TRBD1
CDR3aa: CASRGAGTGSTGELFF
CDR3nt: TGTGCCAGCAGAGGCGCCGGGACAGGATCCACCGGGGAGCTGTTTTTT

j_gene: TRBJ2-7
v_gene: TRBV2
abundance: .
d_gene: TRBD1
CDR3aa: CASSGPPSPGQGLSSYEQYF
CDR3nt: TGTGCCAGCAGTGGACCACCATCCCCTGGACAGGGATTGAGCTCCTACGAGCAGTACTTC

j_gene: TRBJ1-2
v_gene: TRBV6-6
abundance: .
d_gene: TRBD1
CDR3aa: CASGIPGTDGYTF
CDR3nt: TGTGCCAGCGGTATCCCCGGGACAGATGGCTACACCTTC

j_gene: TRBJ1-1
v_gene: TRBV6-5
abundance: .
d_gene: .
CDR3aa: CASSYSNLSPEAFF
CDR3nt: TGTGCCAGCAGTTACTCTAACTTAAGCCCTGAAGCTTTCTTT

j_gene: TRBJ1-3
v_gene: TRBV11-2
abundance: .
d_gene: .
CDR3aa: CASSFKSSGNTIYF
CDR3nt: TGTGCCAGCAGCTTTAAGAGCTCTGGAAACACCATATATTTT

j_gene: TRBJ1-1
v_gene: TRBV27
abundance: few
d_gene: TRBD1
CDR3aa: CASSETGSPEAFF
CDR3nt: TGTGCCAGCAGCGAGACAGGGTCCCCTGAAGCTTTCTTT

j_gene: TRBJ2-5
v_gene: TRBV6-5
abundance: few
d_gene: TRBD2
CDR3aa: CASSLGLAEKETQYF
CDR3nt: TGTGCCAGCAGTTTGGGACTAGCGGAGAAAGAGACCCAGTACTTC

j_gene: TRBJ1-1
v_gene: TRBV20-1
abundance: .
d_gene: .
CDR3aa: CSAMSGGTFF
CDR3nt: TGCAGTGCTATGTCAGGCGGGACTTTCTTT

j_gene: TRBJ2-5
v_gene: TRBV9
abundance: .
d_gene: TRBD2
CDR3aa: CASSVAGLDQETQYF
CDR3nt: TGTGCCAGCAGCGTAGCGGGACTAGACCAAGAGACCCAGTACTTC

j_gene: TRBJ2-1
v_gene: TRBV9
abundance: .
d_gene: .
CDR3aa: CASSALSLEQFF
CDR3nt: TGTGCCAGCAGCGCCCTCTCCTTGGAGCAGTTCTTC

j_gene: TRBJ1-1
v_gene: TRBV5-6
abundance: .
d_gene: .
CDR3aa: CASSFTVEEAFF
CDR3nt: TGTGCCAGCAGCTTCACGGTAGAAGAAGCTTTCTTT

j_gene: TRBJ2-3
v_gene: TRBV18
abundance: .
d_gene: TRBD1
CDR3aa: CASSLRTGWDTDTQYF
CDR3nt: TGTGCCAGCTCACTAAGGACAGGGTGGGACACAGATACGCAGTATTTT

j_gene: TRBJ2-3
v_gene: TRBV29-1
abundance: once
d_gene: .
CDR3aa: CSVEVQGSSTDTQYF
CDR3nt: TGCAGCGTTGAAGTACAGGGCTCCAGCACAGATACGCAGTATTTT

j_gene: TRBJ1-2
v_gene: TRBV18
abundance: few
d_gene: .
CDR3aa: CASSPLDRPRSNYGYTF
CDR3nt: TGTGCCAGCTCACCTCTCGACAGGCCGAGATCTAACTATGGCTACACCTTC

j_gene: TRBJ2-1
v_gene: TRBV12-5
abundance: .
d_gene: TRBD2
CDR3aa: CASGPAVGLAGVEQFF
CDR3nt: TGTGCTAGTGGCCCCGCAGTGGGACTAGCGGGAGTTGAGCAGTTCTTC

j_gene: TRBJ1-3
v_gene: TRBV6-5
abundance: few
d_gene: .
CDR3aa: CASSRGQTGNTIYF
CDR3nt: TGTGCCAGCAGTAGGGGACAAACTGGAAACACCATATATTTT